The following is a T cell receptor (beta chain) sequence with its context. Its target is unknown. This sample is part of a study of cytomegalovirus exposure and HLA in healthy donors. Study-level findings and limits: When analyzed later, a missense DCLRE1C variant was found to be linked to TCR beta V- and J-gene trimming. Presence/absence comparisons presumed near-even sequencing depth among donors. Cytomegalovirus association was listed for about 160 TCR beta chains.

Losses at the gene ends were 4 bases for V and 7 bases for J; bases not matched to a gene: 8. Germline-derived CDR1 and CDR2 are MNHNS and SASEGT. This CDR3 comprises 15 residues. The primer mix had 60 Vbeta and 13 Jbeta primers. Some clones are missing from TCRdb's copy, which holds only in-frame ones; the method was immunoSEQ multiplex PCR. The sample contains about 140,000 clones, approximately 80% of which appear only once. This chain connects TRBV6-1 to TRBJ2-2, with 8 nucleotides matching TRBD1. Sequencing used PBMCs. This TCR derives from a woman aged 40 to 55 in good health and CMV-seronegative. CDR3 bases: TGTGCCAGCAGTGTGGCAGGGGGCGGTAGCGGGGAGCTGTTTTTT. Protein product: CASSVAGGGSGELFF.